This T cell receptor beta chain originates from a study of a mutant IDH1 vaccine in newly diagnosed glioma. Findings of the study overall: Apparently unrelated to pseudoprogression were changes in the top peripheral T cell clonotypes. Of the patients, 80% to 95% had vaccine-induced immune responses.

Time point reported: week 11, during vaccination. Vaccinated patients received 300 ug of mutant IDH1 20-mer peptide per dose, with topical imiquimod. TCRdb keeps only in-frame clones here, not all; method: immunoSEQ multiplex PCR. The sample includes some 120,000 clones, about four fifths of them seen just once. A remark on this clone: Its antigen is still unknown.

The CDR3 is 13 residues long. CDR1 LGHNA and CDR2 YNFKEQ come from the germline V gene. V lost 1 base and J lost 4, with 6 bases in between. This chain links TRBV4-2 with TRBJ2-3; D is unresolved. The sample in question was PBMCs, obtained from a glioma patient whose treatment included an IDH1 peptide vaccine. The sequence was obtained from a man aged 35-49 years with glioma. The CDR3 DNA sequence: TGTGCCAGCAGCCAAGTTGAGGCAGATACGCAGTATTTT. Amino acid sequence: CASSQVEADTQYF.